This TCR beta chain is drawn from a study of CD8+ T cells in alopecia areata. CDR1 MNHEY and CDR2 SMNVEV come from the germline V gene (reference sequence). CDR3 length: 12 residues. V was cut by 3 bases and J by 6 bases, with 5 bases left in between. About this clone: Antigen specificity is unknown.

In each case, RNA was isolated and then reverse transcribed into cDNA as the sequencing template. The method was immunoSEQ multiplex PCR; TCRdb's version includes in-frame clones alone and lacks a portion of them. The repertoire holds some 180,000 clones, roughly 60% seen once, with over 1.5% in the top ten. Overall study findings and caveats: Normal skin contains resident alphabeta T cells, and these are also sequenced in scalp samples.

The clonotype comes from a human donor with alopecia areata. This material consisted of CD4+ T cells sorted from blood, taken at week 0. The V and J genes are TRBV27 and TRBJ2-2; maybe TRBD1 (5 bases). Written as DNA, the CDR3 is TGTGCCAGCAGTTTCAGGGCCGGGGAGCTGTTTTTT. Residues: CASSFRAGELFF.